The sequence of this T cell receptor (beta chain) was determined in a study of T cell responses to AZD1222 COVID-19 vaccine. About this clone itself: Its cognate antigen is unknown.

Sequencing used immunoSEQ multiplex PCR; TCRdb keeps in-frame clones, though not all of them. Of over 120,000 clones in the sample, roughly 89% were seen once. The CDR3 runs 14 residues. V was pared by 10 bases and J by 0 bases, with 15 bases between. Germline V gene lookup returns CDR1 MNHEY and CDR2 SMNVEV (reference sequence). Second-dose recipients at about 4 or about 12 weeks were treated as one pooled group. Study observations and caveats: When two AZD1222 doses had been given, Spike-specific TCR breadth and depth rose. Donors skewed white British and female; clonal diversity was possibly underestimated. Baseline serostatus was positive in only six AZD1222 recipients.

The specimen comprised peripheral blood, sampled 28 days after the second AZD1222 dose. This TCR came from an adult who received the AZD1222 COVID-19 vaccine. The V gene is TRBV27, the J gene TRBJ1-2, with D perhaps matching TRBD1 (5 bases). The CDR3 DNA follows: TGTGCCACCCTCGGGGCGGAGACTAACTATGGCTACACCTTC. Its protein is CATLGAETNYGYTF.